This entry is about one T cell receptor beta chain. What was amplified from RNA transcripts were TCR beta CDR3 regions. The HTBI primer set was used in a first-round RT-PCR of the TCR CDR3. TCRdb re-called the multiplex PCR reads with MiXCR, one entry per CDR3 protein. In the table there are about 350,000 distinct CDR3 sequences, about 15% of which are singletons. The data are from a study of T cells in Graves' hyperthyroidism and ophthalmopathy. In germline, CDR1 is MGHRA, CDR2 YSYEKL. This CDR3 spans 15 amino acids. V lost 1 base, J lost 3 bases, and 13 bases lay in between. The chain combines TRBV4-1 with TRBJ2-7; D is perhaps TRBD1 or TRBD2 (5 bases each). The sequence derives from a woman in her 30s with Graves' hyperthyroidism that later progressed to Graves' ophthalmopathy. The specimen sequenced was blood. CDR3 in amino acids: CASSQVFPGSYEQYF. CDR3 coding DNA: TGCGCCAGCAGCCAAGTGTTTCCAGGGAGCTACGAGCAGTACTTC.